Presented here are 27 T cell receptor beta chains from one specimen sequenced in a study of T cell clones after liver transplantation. Generated by immunoSEQ multiplex PCR, the TCRdb table keeps only in-frame clones and is missing some. The data show 10,000 or so clones, with 78% seen just once and more than 50% held by the top ten. This material consisted of CD8+ T cells from blood, taken at the 22-month timepoint. The receptors come from a human patient who received a liver transplant. The graft donor may be the source of some T cells.

The chain couples TRBV7-6 to TRBJ2-3, with 7 bases aligning to TRBD2. CDR1 is SGHVS, CDR2 FNYEAQ, per germline. There are 15 residues in the CDR3. The V gene end was trimmed by 2 bases and the J gene end by 1 base; junction bases not matched to a gene: 3. CDR3 in amino acids: CASSLPRGGTDTQYF. Here the CDR3 DNA reads TGTGCCAGCAGCTTACCCCGGGGGGGCACAGATACGCAGTATTTT. The full variable domain, in which reference TRBV7-6 and TRBJ2-3 provide the parts outside the CDR3, is GAGVSQSPRYKVTKRGQDVALRCDPISGHVSLYWYRQALGQGPEFLTYFNYEAQQDKSGLPNDRFSAERPEGSISTLTIQRTEQRDSAMYRCASSLPRGGTDTQYFGPGTRLTVL.

The DNA for the CDR3 is TGTGCCAGCATTGAGGGGCTCGAGCAGTACTTC. Protein product: CASIEGLEQYF. The genes are TRBV6-5 and TRBJ2-7; TRBD1 or TRBD2 may be the D gene (5 bases each). CDR1 is MNHEY, CDR2 SVGAGI, per germline. The CDR3 covers 11 residues. Trimming took off 7 bases at V and 6 bases at J, with 10 bases between the two ends.

The chain has TRBV27 and TRBJ1-1; perhaps TRBD1 as D (5 bases). There are 15 residues in the CDR3. Trimming cost V 7 bases and J 1 base, with 16 bases left between them. The germline gives CDR1 MNHEY, CDR2 SMNVEV (reference sequence). The CDR3 region is CASIPGPLPNTEAFF. Written as DNA, the CDR3 is TGTGCCAGCATTCCGGGACCATTACCGAACACTGAAGCTTTCTTT.

A few counts support this clone. V and J are TRBV4-1 and TRBJ1-1; no firm D call. The CDR3 has 13 residues. Germline-derived CDR1 and CDR2 are MGHRA and YSYEKL. V was pared by 0 bases and J by 10 bases, with 12 bases between. CDR3 region: CASSQDGSLGAFF. The CDR3 nucleotides read TGCGCCAGCAGCCAAGATGGCAGTTTGGGAGCTTTCTTT.

V gene TRBV9 combines with J gene TRBJ2-2, with TRBD2 identical over 8 bases. Looked up from germline, CDR1 is SGDLS and CDR2 is YYNGEE. The V segment lost 3 bases and the J segment 1 base; nucleotides outside the gene matches: 2. This CDR3 is 15 amino acids long. This CDR3 reads CASSDSGVNTGELFF. CDR3 nucleotides: TGTGCCAGCAGCGATAGCGGGGTGAACACCGGGGAGCTGTTTTTT. Looking up the rest from reference TRBV9 and TRBJ2-2 gives the full variable domain: DSGVTQTPKHLITATGQRVTLRCSPRSGDLSVYWYQQSLDQGLQFLIQYYNGEERAKGNILERFSAQQFPDLHSELNLSSLELGDSALYFCASSDSGVNTGELFFGEGSRLTVL.

The V call is TRBV7-6, the J call TRBJ2-2, with TRBD2 identical over 16 bases. Germline values: CDR1 SGHVS, CDR2 FNYEAQ. The CDR3 spans 21 residues. Trimming at V came to 5 bases and at J to 6 bases, leaving 18 bases not matched to a gene. Here the CDR3 reads CASSEYGTSGLAGGPSGELFF. The CDR3 nucleotides read TGTGCCAGCAGCGAATACGGGACATCGGGACTAGCGGGGGGGCCCTCCGGGGAGCTGTTTTTT.

V usage is TRBV27 and J usage is TRBJ1-1; the D is unclear. The V gene lost 2 bases and the J gene lost 3 bases, with 7 bases spanning the gap. The CDR3 contains 13 residues. CDR1 and CDR2 from the germline V gene are MNHEY and SMNVEV (reference sequence). The CDR3 region has the DNA TGTGCCAGCAGTTTAGGCGGGGACACTGAAGCTTTCTTT. Its translation: CASSLGGDTEAFF.

V usage is TRBV4-2 and J usage is TRBJ2-7, with 7 nucleotides matching TRBD2. CDR3 size: 16 residues. CDR1 is LGHNA and CDR2 is YNFKEQ in the germline V gene. Unmatched junction bases numbered 5, after V lost 0 bases and J lost 0 bases. CDR3 nucleotide sequence: TGTGCCAGCAGCCAAGATGGGCTAGCGGCCTCCTACGAGCAGTACTTC. Protein sequence: CASSQDGLAASYEQYF.

The DNA for the CDR3 is TGTGCCAGTAGTTCGGGGGGTCGGGGGCCCTCCTACGAGCAGTACTTC. Translated, it gives CASSSGGRGPSYEQYF. J is TRBJ2-7 and V is TRBV19, with D perhaps matching TRBD2 (7 bases). The CDR3 has 16 residues. V was pared by 5 bases and J by 0 bases, with 17 bases between. Germline CDR1 is LNHDA and CDR2 is SQIVND (reference sequence).

The chain uses TRBV7-9 and TRBJ1-6, with D perhaps matching TRBD1 (6 bases). From germline, CDR1 is SEHNR and CDR2 FQNEAQ (reference sequence). V was trimmed by 5 bases and J by 6 bases, leaving 11 bases between them. The CDR3 length is 14 residues. The CDR3 sequence: CASSLTGSNSPLHF. The CDR3 DNA sequence: TGTGCCAGCAGCCTAACAGGGAGTAATTCACCCCTCCACTTT.

This clone appeared a single time. The chain carries TRBV7-3 and TRBJ2-1; D gene unclear. Trimming left V 1 base short and J 6 bases short, with 10 bases between. The CDR3 sequence is 14 residues long. Germline values: CDR1 SGHTA, CDR2 FQGTGA. For the CDR3, the DNA is TGTGCCAGCAGCTTAAGGCTAGACGGCAATGAGCAGTTCTTC. It codes for CASSLRLDGNEQFF.

CDR3 sequence (DNA): TGTGCCAGCAGCTTTCACAGGGGGCGCGTCGGCACCGGGGAGCTGTTTTTT. Its protein product is CASSFHRGRVGTGELFF. The chain carries TRBV7-9 and TRBJ2-2; 9 bases map to TRBD1. The CDR3 covers 17 residues. Germline V gene data show CDR1 as SEHNR and CDR2 as FQNEAQ (reference sequence). The V gene end was trimmed by 3 bases and the J gene end by 4 bases; junction bases not matched to a gene: 9.

CDR3 DNA: TGTGCCAGCAGCCAGATGGGGACACAGATTAACTATGGCTACACCTTC. It is translated as CASSQMGTQINYGYTF. The rearrangement uses TRBV28 and TRBJ1-2; TRBD1 might be the D (6 bases). The CDR3 length is 16 residues. Germline-derived CDR1 and CDR2 are MDHEN and SYDVKM. V lost 6 bases and J 1 base, leaving 18 bases between the germline ends.

The chain recombines TRBV5-5 with TRBJ2-7; perhaps TRBD1 as D (6 bases). The CDR3 extends over 15 amino acids. The V gene's germline CDR1 is SGHKS and CDR2 YYEKEE (reference sequence). Between the trimmed V and J ends, which lost 0 bases and 1 base, there was a span of 11 bases. DNA of the CDR3: TGTGCCAGCAGCTTGGGCGCAGGGGTATCCTACGAGCAGTACTTC. Translation gives CASSLGAGVSYEQYF.

V and J are TRBV20-1 and TRBJ1-5; the D is unclear. Trimming stripped 3 bases from V and 7 bases from J, with 7 bases between. Germline V lookup: CDR1 DFQATT, CDR2 SNEGSKA (reference sequence). This CDR3 has 11 amino acids. CDR3 nucleotide sequence: TGCAGTGCTAGTCGTGGGCAGCCCCAGCATTTT. It encodes CSASRGQPQHF.

The chain couples TRBV4-1 to TRBJ1-1; 7 nucleotides agree with TRBD1. This CDR3 comprises 13 residues. Trimming removed 0 bases from V and 6 bases from J; junction bases left unmatched: 1. Per the germline V gene, CDR1 is MGHRA and CDR2 is YSYEKL. CDR3 loop: CASSQDQGAEAFF. The CDR3 region has the DNA TGCGCCAGCAGCCAAGATCAGGGGGCTGAAGCTTTCTTT.

J is TRBJ2-1 and V is TRBV27, with D uncertain. The CDR3 sequence is 12 residues long. Trimming took 3 bases from V and 6 from J, leaving 6 bases between them. Germline CDR1 MNHEY, CDR2 SMNVEV (reference sequence). This CDR3 reads CASSFSLNEQFF. The CDR3 region has the DNA TGTGCCAGCAGTTTTTCCCTCAATGAGCAGTTCTTC.

The chain joins TRBV5-4 to TRBJ2-7; 10 bases agree with TRBD1. The trim removed 3 bases at V and 7 bases at J, leaving 7 bases unmatched. In germline, CDR1 is SGHNT, CDR2 YYREEE (reference sequence). The CDR3 consists of 14 residues. CDR3 coding DNA: TGTGCCAGCAGCTCCGGACAGGGGGGTCGGGAGCAGTACTTC. As protein: CASSSGQGGREQYF. Variable domain in full (rest from reference TRBV5-4 and TRBJ2-7): ETGVTQSPTHLIKTRGQQVTLRCSSQSGHNTVSWYQQALGQGPQFIFQYYREEENGRGNFPPRFSGLQFPNYSSELNVNALELDDSALYLCASSSGQGGREQYFGPGTRLTVT.

The gene calls are TRBV7-9 and TRBJ2-7, with 9 bases fitting TRBD1. Germline CDR1 SEHNR, CDR2 FQNEAQ (reference sequence). The CDR3 has 14 amino acids. V trimming: 5 bases; J trimming: 2 bases; junction bases outside the gene matches: 4. Written as DNA, the CDR3 is TGTGCCAGCAGCCGGACAGGGGCCACCTACGAGCAGTACTTC. Translation gives CASSRTGATYEQYF.

CDR3 DNA sequence: TGTGCCAGCAGCTCTGGCCCAGGGGGGGATACGCAGTATTTT. Protein product: CASSSGPGGDTQYF. This chain links TRBV9 with TRBJ2-3; tentative D call: TRBD1 (7 bases). This CDR3 has 14 residues. The germline V gene has CDR1 SGDLS and CDR2 YYNGEE. V lost 4 bases and J 6 bases, leaving 15 bases between the germline ends.

This clone appeared a few times. The V gene is TRBV5-1, the J gene TRBJ2-7; no reliable D call. Germline-derived CDR1 and CDR2 are SGHRS and YFSETQ. Between the trimmed V and J ends, which lost 4 bases and 0 bases, there was a span of 14 bases. CDR3 length equals 15 residues. CDR3 in DNA: TGCGCCAGCAGCCCGGTTCCAGGACGCTCCTACGAGCAGTACTTC. It specifies CASSPVPGRSYEQYF.

This clone appeared a few times. The V call is TRBV30, the J call TRBJ1-2; no firm D call. Trimming cost V 7 bases and J 7 bases, with 13 bases left between them. The CDR3 is made up of 11 amino acids. Germline CDR1 reads GTSNPN; CDR2 reads SVGIG (reference sequence). The CDR3 loop is CASTRQAGYTF. The CDR3 DNA reads as TGTGCCTCCACGAGGCAGGCTGGCTACACCTTC. Based on the CDR3 plus reference TRBV30 and TRBJ1-2, the full variable domain is SQTIHQWPATLVQPVGSPLSLECTVEGTSNPNLYWYRQAAGRGLQLLFYSVGIGQISSEVPQNLSASRPQDRQFILSSKKLLLSDSGFYLCASTRQAGYTFGSGTRLTVV.

The chain recombines TRBV9 with TRBJ2-5; a weak D match, TRBD1 (6 bases). The CDR3 has 15 residues. The V end lost 0 bases, the J end lost 7 bases, and 16 bases lay between the germline ends. Looked up from germline, CDR1 is SGDLS and CDR2 is YYNGEE. Here the CDR3 DNA reads TGTGCCAGCAGCGTAGCTGGTCAGGGGCCTCGGACCCAGTACTTC. Its translation is CASSVAGQGPRTQYF.

This clone was counted only a few times. The chain recombines TRBV5-1 with TRBJ1-1; D is unresolved. Germline assignment: CDR1 SGHRS and CDR2 YFSETQ. This CDR3 is built from 16 residues. The V gene lost 2 bases and the J gene lost 4 bases, with 18 bases spanning the gap. CDR3 in amino acids: CASSFHLEAGSTEAFF. The DNA for the CDR3 is TGCGCCAGCAGCTTTCATTTAGAGGCTGGCAGCACTGAAGCTTTCTTT.

The chain uses TRBV5-1 and TRBJ2-2; D is unresolved. This CDR3 region has 12 residues. V was trimmed by 2 bases and J by 6 bases, leaving 5 bases between them. The germline CDR1 and CDR2 sequences are SGHRS and YFSETQ. Here the CDR3 DNA reads TGCGCCAGCAGCTTAGACGCCGGGGAGCTGTTTTTT. Encoded protein: CASSLDAGELFF.

V is TRBV4-1 and J is TRBJ1-2; D uncertain. With 0 bases removed from V and 5 bases from J, the gap between germline ends came to 7 bases. Germline-derived CDR1 and CDR2 are MGHRA and YSYEKL. This CDR3 is built from 13 residues. CDR3 nucleotides: TGCGCCAGCAGCCAAGATCCCGGGTATGGCTACACCTTC. Translation gives CASSQDPGYGYTF.

The chain uses TRBV2 and TRBJ1-1; maybe TRBD1 (5 bases). The V gene's germline CDR1 is SNHLY and CDR2 FYNNEI. The CDR3 sequence is 13 residues long. V lost 2 bases and J lost 10, with 14 bases in between. CDR3 loop: CASSELGGRGAFF. CDR3 nucleotide sequence: TGTGCCAGCAGTGAACTTGGAGGGAGGGGAGCTTTCTTT. Drawing the rest from reference TRBV2 and TRBJ1-1, the complete variable domain is EPEVTQTPSHQVTQMGQEVILRCVPISNHLYFYWYRQILGQKVEFLVSFYNNEISEKSEIFDDQFSVERPDGSNFTLKIRSTKLEDSAMYFCASSELGGRGAFFGQGTRLTVV.